This record concerns one T cell receptor (beta chain) sequence. This clonotype was seen a few times. Its antigen is currently not known. No much larger clonotype is one base removed from it; base qualities were not supplied. Including the terminal cysteine and phenylalanine, the CDR3 comprises 13 residues. The retained sequence is limited to the CDR3, 39 bases, with the frame set at the first base. According to the germline V gene, CDR1 reads SQVTM and CDR2 reads ANQGSEA. V and J lose 5 bases and 4 bases, and a span of 11 bases separates them. Library creation used 5' RACE. The data were produced on a NextSeq 500. To allow correction of PCR and sequencing errors, the TCR library protocol tagged every TCR cDNA molecule with a unique molecular identifier. The study's processing was this. TCR identification, UMI-based error correction and CDR3 extraction were performed with Decombinator tools. TCRs above a frequency of 2 per 1,000, corresponding to the top 1% of the tumor frequency distribution, were defined as expanded. Renyi diversity was calculated using the R vegan package after each repertoire was subsampled 100 times to 5,000 TCRs. CDR3 similarity networks were built from amino acid triplet string-kernel similarity, connecting CDR3s with pairwise similarity above 0.82. TCRdb itself trimmed the public reads at Q25 with fastp, ran MiXCR and retained productive beta chains. Rows are combined by CDR3 protein, so each entry shows the most common genes and DNA. The authors' filters were not applied to this entry. Present in this sample are more than 9,500 distinct CDR3 sequences, about a sixth of which were seen just once. The ten largest clones take up under 55% of the sample.

The data derive from a study of spatial heterogeneity in lung cancer (dated by TCRdb to about 2019). For the wider study: Beta-chain transcripts were consistently detected in greater numbers than alpha-chain transcripts, which likely reflected higher beta-chain transcript abundance. In the raw uncorrected reads, each unique combination of TCR and UMI appeared more than ten times on average. The study quantitatively compared TCR alpha and beta repertoires across multiple tumor regions, matched nontumor lung and blood in non-small cell lung cancer. The study linked features of the TCR repertoire to counts of nonsynonymous mutations, which were determined by whole-exome sequencing of tumor tissue. At surgery, both alpha and beta chains were TCR-sequenced in 220 tumor regions, fewer than 80 matched nontumor lung samples and some 58 PBMC samples.

The time point label, read with the paper, signifies: sample taken at primary tumor resection. TCR sequencing used whole RNA extracted from tumor and nontumor lung tissue, or from cryopreserved PBMC samples, without cell sorting. Donors were about 70 patients with early-stage, untreated non-small cell lung cancer from the lung TRACERx cohort. Only patients with enough RNA available from two or more tumor regions were chosen for TCR sequencing. The paper as a whole reports these results and caveats: Confirming at a functional level the hypothesis that regional TCRs recognize regional mutations was considered to require additional single-cell paired TCR alpha and beta sequencing. Ubiquitous expanded tumor TCRs showed up in blood more often at tumor resection than at routine follow-up.

This TCR was recovered from a male donor with early-stage non-small cell lung cancer. Sequences were derived from PBMCs, sampled at surgery. The chain couples TRBV29-1 to TRBJ2-2, with the D gene call left open. The CDR3 protein: CSVRVWRTGELFF. The DNA reads as follows: TGCAGCGTTCGCGTTTGGCGCACCGGGGAGCTGTTTTTT.